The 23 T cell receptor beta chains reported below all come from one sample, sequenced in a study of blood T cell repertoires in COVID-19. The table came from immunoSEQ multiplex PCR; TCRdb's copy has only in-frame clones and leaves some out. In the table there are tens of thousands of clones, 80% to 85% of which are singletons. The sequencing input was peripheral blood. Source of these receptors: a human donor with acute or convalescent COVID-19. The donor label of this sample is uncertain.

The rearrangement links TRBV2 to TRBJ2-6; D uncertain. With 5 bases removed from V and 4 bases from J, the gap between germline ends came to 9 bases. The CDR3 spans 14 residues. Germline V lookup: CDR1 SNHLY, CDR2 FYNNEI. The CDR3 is CASSTRGGANVLTF. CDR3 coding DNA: TGTGCCAGCAGTACACGAGGAGGGGCCAACGTCCTGACTTTC. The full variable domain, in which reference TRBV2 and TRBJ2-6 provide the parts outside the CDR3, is EPEVTQTPSHQVTQMGQEVILRCVPISNHLYFYWYRQILGQKVEFLVSFYNNEISEKSEIFDDQFSVERPDGSNFTLKIRSTKLEDSAMYFCASSTRGGANVLTFGAGSRLTVL.

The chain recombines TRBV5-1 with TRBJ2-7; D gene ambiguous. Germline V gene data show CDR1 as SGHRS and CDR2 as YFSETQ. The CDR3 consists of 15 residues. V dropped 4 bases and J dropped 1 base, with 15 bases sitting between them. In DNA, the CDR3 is TGCGCCAGCAGCCGAGATTCACCGCTATCCTACGAGCAGTACTTC. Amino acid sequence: CASSRDSPLSYEQYF.

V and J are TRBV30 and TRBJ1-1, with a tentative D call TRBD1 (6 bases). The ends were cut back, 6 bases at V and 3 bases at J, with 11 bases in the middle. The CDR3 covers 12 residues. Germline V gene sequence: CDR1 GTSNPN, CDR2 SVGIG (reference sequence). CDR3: CACSDRYTEAFF. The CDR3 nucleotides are TGTGCCTGCTCGGACAGATACACTGAAGCTTTCTTT. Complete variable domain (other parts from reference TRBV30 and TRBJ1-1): SQTIHQWPATLVQPVGSPLSLECTVEGTSNPNLYWYRQAAGRGLQLLFYSVGIGQISSEVPQNLSASRPQDRQFILSSKKLLLSDSGFYLCACSDRYTEAFFGQGTRLTVV.

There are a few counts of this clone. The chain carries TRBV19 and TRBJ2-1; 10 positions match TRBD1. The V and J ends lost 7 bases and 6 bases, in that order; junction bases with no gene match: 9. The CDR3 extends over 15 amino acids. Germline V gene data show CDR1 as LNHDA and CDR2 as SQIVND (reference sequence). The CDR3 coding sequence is TGTGCCAGTACCCTGCGGGACAGGGGATTCAATGAGCAGTTCTTC. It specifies CASTLRDRGFNEQFF.

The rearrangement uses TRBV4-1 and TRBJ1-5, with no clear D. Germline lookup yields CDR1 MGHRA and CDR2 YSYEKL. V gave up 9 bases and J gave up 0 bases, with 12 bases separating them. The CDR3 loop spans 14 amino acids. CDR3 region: CASSTPGSNQPQHF. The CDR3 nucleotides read TGCGCCAGTTCTACACCAGGTAGCAATCAGCCCCAGCATTTT.

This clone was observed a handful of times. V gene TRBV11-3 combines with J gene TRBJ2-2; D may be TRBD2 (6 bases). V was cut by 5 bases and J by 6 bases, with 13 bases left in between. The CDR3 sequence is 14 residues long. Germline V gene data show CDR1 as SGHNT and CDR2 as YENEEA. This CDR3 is CASSPGDWAGELFF. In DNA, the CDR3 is TGTGCCAGCAGCCCGGGGGACTGGGCCGGGGAGCTGTTTTTT.

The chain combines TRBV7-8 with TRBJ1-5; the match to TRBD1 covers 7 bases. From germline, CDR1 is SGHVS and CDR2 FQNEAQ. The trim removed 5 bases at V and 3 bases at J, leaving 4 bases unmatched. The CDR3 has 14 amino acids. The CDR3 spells CASSMDRNNQPQHF. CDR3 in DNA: TGTGCCAGCAGCATGGACAGGAACAATCAGCCCCAGCATTTT.

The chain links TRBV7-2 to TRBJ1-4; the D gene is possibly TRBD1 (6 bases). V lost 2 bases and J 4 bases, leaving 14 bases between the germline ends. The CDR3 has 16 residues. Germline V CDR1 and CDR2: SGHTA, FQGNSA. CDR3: CASSLNQRQVNEKLFF. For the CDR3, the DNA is TGTGCCAGCAGCTTAAACCAAAGACAGGTTAATGAAAAACTGTTTTTT.

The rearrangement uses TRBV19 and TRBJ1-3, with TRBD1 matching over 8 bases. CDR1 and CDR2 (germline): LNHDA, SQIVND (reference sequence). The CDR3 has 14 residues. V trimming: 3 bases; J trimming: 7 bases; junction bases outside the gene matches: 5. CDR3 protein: CASSMGQEGNTIYF. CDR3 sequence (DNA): TGTGCCAGTAGTATGGGACAGGAGGGTAACACCATATATTTT. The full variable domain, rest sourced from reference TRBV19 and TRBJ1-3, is DGGITQSPKYLFRKEGQNVTLSCEQNLNHDAMYWYRQDPGQGLRLIYYSQIVNDFQKGDIAEGYSVSREKKESFPLTVTSAQKNPTAFYLCASSMGQEGNTIYFGEGSWLTVV.

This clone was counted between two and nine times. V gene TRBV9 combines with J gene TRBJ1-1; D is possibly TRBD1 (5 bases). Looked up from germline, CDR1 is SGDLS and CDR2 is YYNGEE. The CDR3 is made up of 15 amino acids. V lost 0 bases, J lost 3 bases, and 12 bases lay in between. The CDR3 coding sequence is TGTGCCAGCAGCGTAGAGGCAGGGCCGGACACTGAAGCTTTCTTT. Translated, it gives CASSVEAGPDTEAFF.

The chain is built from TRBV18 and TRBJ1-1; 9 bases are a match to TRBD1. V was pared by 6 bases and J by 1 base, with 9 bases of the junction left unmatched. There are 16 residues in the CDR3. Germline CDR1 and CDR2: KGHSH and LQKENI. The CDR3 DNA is TGTGCCAGCTCCCGTAACACGGGACAGGGGAACACTGAAGCTTTCTTT. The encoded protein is CASSRNTGQGNTEAFF. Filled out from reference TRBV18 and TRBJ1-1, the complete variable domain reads NAGVMQNPRHLVRRRGQEARLRCSPMKGHSHVYWYRQLPEEGLKFMVYLQKENIIDESGMPKERFSAEFPKEGPSILRIQQVVRGDSAAYFCASSRNTGQGNTEAFFGQGTRLTVV.

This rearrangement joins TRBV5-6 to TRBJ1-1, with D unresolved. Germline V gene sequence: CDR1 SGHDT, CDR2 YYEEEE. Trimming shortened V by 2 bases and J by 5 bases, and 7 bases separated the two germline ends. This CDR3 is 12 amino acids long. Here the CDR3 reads CASSFLQTEAFF. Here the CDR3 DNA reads TGTGCCAGCAGCTTCCTCCAGACTGAAGCTTTCTTT.

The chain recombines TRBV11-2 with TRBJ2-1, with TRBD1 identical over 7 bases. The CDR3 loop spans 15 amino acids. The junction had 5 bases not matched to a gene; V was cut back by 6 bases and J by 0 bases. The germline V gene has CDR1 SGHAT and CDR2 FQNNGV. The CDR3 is CASRTTGSSYNEQFF. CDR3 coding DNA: TGTGCCAGCAGGACGACAGGGAGCTCCTACAATGAGCAGTTCTTC. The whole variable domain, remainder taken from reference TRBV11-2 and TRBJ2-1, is EAGVAQSPRYKIIEKRQSVAFWCNPISGHATLYWYQQILGQGPKLLIQFQNNGVVDDSQLPKDRFSAERLKGVDSTLKIQPAKLEDSAVYLCASRTTGSSYNEQFFGPGTRLTVL.

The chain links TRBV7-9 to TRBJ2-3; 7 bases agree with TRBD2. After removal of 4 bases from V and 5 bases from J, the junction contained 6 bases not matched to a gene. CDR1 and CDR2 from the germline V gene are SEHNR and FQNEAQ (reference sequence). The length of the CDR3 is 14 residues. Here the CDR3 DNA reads TGTGCCAGCAGCTCCGGGACTACTCTAGATACGCAGTATTTT. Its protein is CASSSGTTLDTQYF.

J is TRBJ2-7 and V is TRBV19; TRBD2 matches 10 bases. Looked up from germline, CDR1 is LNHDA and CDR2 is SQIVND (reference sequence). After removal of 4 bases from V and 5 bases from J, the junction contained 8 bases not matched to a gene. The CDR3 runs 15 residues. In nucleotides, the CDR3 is TGTGCCAGTAGTAGCTCCGGGACTAGCGCGGACGAGCAGTACTTC. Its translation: CASSSSGTSADEQYF.

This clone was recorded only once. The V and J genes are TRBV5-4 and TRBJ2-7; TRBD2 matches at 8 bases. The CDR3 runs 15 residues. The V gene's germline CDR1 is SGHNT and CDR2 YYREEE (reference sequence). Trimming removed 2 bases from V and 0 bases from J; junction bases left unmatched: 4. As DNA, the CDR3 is TGTGCCAGCAGCTTTGGGCTAGCGGGCTCCTACGAGCAGTACTTC. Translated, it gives CASSFGLAGSYEQYF. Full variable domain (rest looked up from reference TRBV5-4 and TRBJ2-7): ETGVTQSPTHLIKTRGQQVTLRCSSQSGHNTVSWYQQALGQGPQFIFQYYREEENGRGNFPPRFSGLQFPNYSSELNVNALELDDSALYLCASSFGLAGSYEQYFGPGTRLTVT.

CDR3: CASRGGTEAFF. CDR3 sequence (DNA): TGTGCCAGCAGAGGCGGCACTGAAGCTTTCTTT. This chain links TRBV3-1 (or the pseudogene TRBV3-2) with TRBJ1-1; D uncertain. CDR3 length equals 11 residues. Per the germline V gene, CDR1 is LGHDT and CDR2 is YNNKEL (reference sequence). Trimming pared 6 bases from V and 4 bases from J, leaving 6 bases between.

The CDR3 region has the DNA TGTGCCAGCACTAACCCCTGGACAGGAAGATCGGAGACCCAGTACTTC. Translated, it gives CASTNPWTGRSETQYF. V and J are TRBV28 and TRBJ2-5, with 7 positions matching TRBD1. CDR1 and CDR2 (germline): MDHEN, SYDVKM. Trimming removed 7 bases from V and 5 bases from J; junction bases left unmatched: 16. This CDR3 has 16 amino acids. The full variable domain, with the rest looked up from reference TRBV28 and TRBJ2-5, is DVKVTQSSRYLVKRTGEKVFLECVQDMDHENMFWYRQDPGLGLRLIYFSYDVKMKEKGDIPEGYSVSREKKERFSLILESASTNQTSMYLCASTNPWTGRSETQYFGPGTRLLVL.

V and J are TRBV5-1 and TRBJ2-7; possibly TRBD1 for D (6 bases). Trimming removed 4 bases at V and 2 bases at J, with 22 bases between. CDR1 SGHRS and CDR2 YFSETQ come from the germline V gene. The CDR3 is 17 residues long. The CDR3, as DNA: TGCGCCAGCAGCCTCGTCGCGCTAACAGGGAATCCCTACGAGCAGTACTTC. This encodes CASSLVALTGNPYEQYF.

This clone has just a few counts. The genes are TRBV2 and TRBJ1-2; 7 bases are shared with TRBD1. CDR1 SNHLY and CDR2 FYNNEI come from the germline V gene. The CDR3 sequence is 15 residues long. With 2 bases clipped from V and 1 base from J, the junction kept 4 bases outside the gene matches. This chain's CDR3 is CASSEWDSDNYGYTF. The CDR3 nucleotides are TGTGCCAGCAGTGAATGGGACAGCGATAACTATGGCTACACCTTC.

The chain's CDR3 is CASSLSGVYTEAFF. Written as DNA, the CDR3 is TGTGCCAGCAGCTTATCAGGGGTTTACACTGAAGCTTTCTTT. The V call is TRBV13, the J call TRBJ1-1; TRBD1 is a possible D gene (6 bases). The V and J ends lost 2 bases and 3 bases respectively, with 10 bases between them. The CDR3 totals 14 residues. Germline-derived CDR1 and CDR2 are PRHDT and FYEKMQ (reference sequence).

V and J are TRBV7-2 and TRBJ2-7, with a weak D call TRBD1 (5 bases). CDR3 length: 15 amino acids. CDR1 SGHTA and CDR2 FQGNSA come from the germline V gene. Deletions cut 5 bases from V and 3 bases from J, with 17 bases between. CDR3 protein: CASSPGSGSYYEQYF. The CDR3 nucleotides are TGTGCCAGCAGCCCAGGGTCCGGTAGCTACTACGAGCAGTACTTC.

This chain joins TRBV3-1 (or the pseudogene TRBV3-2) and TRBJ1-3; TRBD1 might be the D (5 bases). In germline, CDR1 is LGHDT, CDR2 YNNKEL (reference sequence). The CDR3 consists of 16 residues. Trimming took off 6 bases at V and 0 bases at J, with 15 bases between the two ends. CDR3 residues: CASSRYKTDSGNTIYF. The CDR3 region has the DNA TGTGCCAGCAGTCGATATAAGACAGACTCTGGAAACACCATATATTTT.